The rows below give T cell receptor beta chains drawn from one sample of a study of identical twins. TCRdb used MiXCR to reprocess the 5' RACE reads, holding one entry per CDR3 protein. The sample lists 550,000 to 700,000 distinct CDR3 sequences, 20% to 25% occurring once. These data are also associated with another study on T cells expressing NK-cell markers.

Sequencing input: PBMCs. The receptors originated from a young woman in good health. CDR3s include the opening cysteine and the closing phenylalanine or tryptophan. D genes are given only for firm matches. A row's size may be missing; if present it is once, few, many or a size class.

j_call,clone_size,d_call,v_call,cdr3_aa,cdr3_nt
TRBJ1-1,-,-,TRBV29-1,CSVARGLSNTEAFF,TGCAGCGTTGCTCGGGGGCTCTCGAACACTGAAGCTTTCTTT
TRBJ1-2,few,-,TRBV6-5,CASRKSAGYTF,TGTGCCAGCAGAAAGAGTGCCGGCTACACCTTC
TRBJ2-7,many,-,TRBV6-5,CASSYSRGNHEQYF,TGTGCCAGCAGTTACTCAAGAGGGAATCACGAGCAGTACTTC
TRBJ2-1,-,-,TRBV10-3,CAVGVYNEQFF,TGTGCCGTGGGAGTGTACAATGAGCAGTTCTTC
TRBJ2-3,-,-,TRBV27,CASSWDGRVTDTQYF,TGTGCCAGCAGTTGGGACGGACGGGTAACAGATACGCAGTATTTT
TRBJ2-7,-,-,TRBV13,CASSLSLGAAYEQYF,TGTGCCAGCAGCCTGAGCCTCGGGGCAGCCTACGAGCAGTACTTC
TRBJ1-1,many,-,TRBV7-2,CASSFGRGNTEAFF,TGCGCCAGCAGCTTTGGCAGGGGGAACACTGAAGCTTTCTTT
TRBJ1-2,few,TRBD1,TRBV20-1,CSARDIGTGSGYTF,TGCAGTGCTAGAGATATAGGGACAGGGTCTGGCTACACCTTC
TRBJ2-1,-,-,TRBV24-1,CATSDYKPGKSNEQFF,TGTGCCACCAGTGACTATAAGCCAGGGAAGAGCAATGAGCAGTTCTTC
TRBJ2-1,few,-,TRBV29-1,CSVGGQIYYNEQFF,TGCAGCGTGGGAGGACAGATCTACTACAATGAGCAGTTCTTC
TRBJ2-4,few,-,TRBV2,CASSEAGIAKNIQYF,TGTGCCAGCAGTGAAGCGGGCATAGCCAAAAACATTCAGTACTTC
TRBJ2-1,-,-,TRBV2,CASRYLRGEQFF,TGTGCCAGCAGATATTTGCGGGGCGAGCAGTTCTTC
TRBJ2-5,few,TRBD2,TRBV5-5,CASSLRGGAETQYF,TGTGCCAGCAGCTTACGCGGGGGGGCGGAGACCCAGTACTTC
TRBJ1-5,few,TRBD1,TRBV30,CAWDRDDQPQHF,TGTGCCTGGGACAGGGATGATCAGCCCCAGCATTTT
TRBJ1-6,-,TRBD1,TRBV5-1,CASSLTGTADSPLHF,TGCGCCAGCAGCTTAACCGGGACAGCCGATTCACCCCTCCACTTT
TRBJ2-1,few,TRBD2,TRBV6-2/TRBV6-3,CASSWTSGSGEQFF,TGTGCCAGCAGTTGGACTAGCGGGAGCGGGGAGCAGTTCTTC
TRBJ2-7,-,TRBD1,TRBV29-1,CSVLRQGIYEQYF,TGCAGCGTTCTACGACAGGGGATCTACGAGCAGTACTTC
TRBJ2-1,-,TRBD1,TRBV12-3/TRBV12-4,CASSLIQGAMNEQFF,TGTGCCAGCAGTTTAATTCAGGGGGCAATGAATGAGCAGTTCTTC
TRBJ2-1,few,TRBD2,TRBV25-1,CASGVAGGPGFF,TGTGCCAGCGGAGTAGCGGGGGGGCCAGGGTTCTTC
TRBJ1-3,few,TRBD1,TRBV20-1,CSALGQGFLAGNTIYF,TGCAGTGCCCTGGGACAGGGATTTCTGGCAGGAAACACCATATATTTT
TRBJ2-5,once,TRBD1,TRBV6-2/TRBV6-3,CASSYATGTGKETQYF,TGTGCCAGCAGTTACGCTACCGGGACAGGAAAAGAGACCCAGTACTTC
TRBJ2-1,few,-,TRBV10-3,CAISDHSYNEQFF,TGTGCCATCAGTGACCACTCCTACAATGAGCAGTTCTTC
TRBJ2-3,few,TRBD2,TRBV20-1,CSASLAGGRDTQYF,TGCAGTGCTTCTCTAGCGGGGGGGCGGGATACGCAGTATTTT
TRBJ2-3,-,-,TRBV5-1,CASSLDGELTDTQYF,TGCGCCAGCAGCTTGGACGGGGAGCTCACAGATACGCAGTATTTT
TRBJ2-2,few,TRBD2,TRBV12-3/TRBV12-4,CASSFSGRRTGELFF,TGTGCCAGCAGTTTCTCCGGGAGGCGTACCGGGGAGCTGTTTTTT
TRBJ1-6,-,-,TRBV20-1,CSARVSARNSPLHF,TGCAGTGCTAGAGTGTCGGCTCGAAATTCACCCCTCCACTTT
TRBJ2-5,once,-,TRBV5-6,CASSLRGLGEETQYF,TGTGCCAGCAGCTTGCGCGGGCTGGGGGAAGAGACCCAGTACTTC
TRBJ2-7,-,-,TRBV9,CASSPSSGPQYF,TGTGCCAGCAGCCCTTCCAGCGGGCCGCAGTACTTC
TRBJ2-5,-,TRBD2,TRBV12-3/TRBV12-4,CASSLAAPSGRETQYF,TGTGCCAGCAGTTTAGCGGCCCCTAGCGGGAGGGAGACCCAGTACTTC
TRBJ1-6,many,TRBD1,TRBV4-3,CASSQGHRGLDSPLHF,TGCGCCAGCAGCCAAGGCCACAGGGGGCTCGATTCACCCCTCCACTTT
TRBJ2-5,many,TRBD1,TRBV29-1,CSVDRTGALQETQYF,TGCAGCGTTGATAGGACAGGGGCACTACAAGAGACCCAGTACTTC
TRBJ2-7,few,-,TRBV11-2,CASSLVGLGTPGQLQEQYF,TGTGCCAGCAGCTTAGTAGGGTTGGGTACACCGGGACAACTCCAGGAACAGTACTTC
TRBJ2-6,-,-,TRBV15,CATSRDVQSSGANVLTF,TGTGCCACCAGCAGAGATGTACAGAGCTCTGGGGCCAACGTCCTGACTTTC
TRBJ1-2,many,-,TRBV5-5,CASSLVDYTDYGYTF,TGTGCCAGCAGCTTGGTCGACTACACGGACTATGGCTACACCTTC
TRBJ2-1,few,-,TRBV9,CASSVGNGRSYNEQFF,TGTGCCAGCAGCGTAGGGAACGGGAGATCCTACAATGAGCAGTTCTTC
TRBJ2-1,-,TRBD2,TRBV20-1,CSAKSGLADYNEQFF,TGCAGTGCAAAGTCGGGACTAGCGGATTACAATGAGCAGTTCTTC
TRBJ1-1,-,-,TRBV5-8,CASSLARGRVGTEAFF,TGTGCCAGCAGCTTGGCCCGGGGGAGGGTAGGCACTGAAGCTTTCTTT
TRBJ1-2,few,-,TRBV5-1,CASSLALAGQGYGYTF,TGCGCCAGCAGCTTGGCCTTGGCAGGCCAGGGGTATGGCTACACCTTC
TRBJ2-1,-,-,TRBV6-5,CASSYGAGRDLNEQFF,TGTGCCAGCAGTTACGGGGCAGGGAGAGACTTGAATGAGCAGTTCTTC
TRBJ2-3,-,-,TRBV7-9,CASSARPSSSTDTQYF,TGTGCCAGCAGCGCAAGACCCAGTTCTAGCACAGATACGCAGTATTTT
TRBJ2-1,few,-,TRBV18,CASSPRGPFF,TGTGCCAGCTCACCACGGGGCCCTTTCTTC
TRBJ2-1,once,TRBD1,TRBV5-6,CASSLSPTGTGIREQFF,TGTGCCAGCAGCTTGAGTCCCACCGGGACAGGGATACGGGAGCAGTTCTTC
TRBJ2-7,few,-,TRBV6-5,CASSYSSREWSYEQYF,TGTGCCAGCAGTTACTCGAGTCGGGAGTGGTCCTACGAGCAGTACTTC
TRBJ2-5,few,-,TRBV9,CASSVSGPGETQYF,TGTGCCAGCAGCGTAAGTGGTCCAGGCGAGACCCAGTACTTC
TRBJ1-6,few,-,TRBV7-2,CASGGRGSPLHF,TGTGCCAGCGGGGGGAGAGGGTCACCCCTCCACTTT
TRBJ2-5,few,-,TRBV6-2/TRBV6-3,CASSSTGTFRETQYF,TGTGCCAGCAGTTCAACCGGGACTTTCAGGGAGACCCAGTACTTC
TRBJ1-2,few,-,TRBV10-3,CAITGGWDYGYTF,TGTGCCATCACGGGGGGCTGGGACTATGGCTACACCTTC
TRBJ1-2,few,TRBD1,TRBV7-9,CASSEGQGGGYTF,TGTGCCAGCAGCGAGGGACAGGGGGGAGGCTACACCTTC
TRBJ2-1,many,-,TRBV20-1,CSARGGSSYNEQFF,TGCAGTGCCAGGGGAGGGAGCTCCTACAATGAGCAGTTCTTC
TRBJ2-1,few,TRBD2,TRBV7-2,CASSLVLANYNEQFF,TGTGCCAGCAGCTTAGTACTAGCGAATTACAATGAGCAGTTCTTC
TRBJ2-3,few,TRBD2,TRBV9,CASSVVSAGGRDTQYF,TGTGCCAGCAGCGTAGTTTCAGCGGGAGGCCGGGATACGCAGTATTTT
TRBJ2-3,many,TRBD1,TRBV7-9,CASSPPGTGTDTQYF,TGTGCCAGCAGTCCACCCGGGACAGGGACAGATACGCAGTATTTT
TRBJ1-6,-,-,TRBV5-5,CASSSNRDSPLHF,TGTGCCAGCAGCAGTAACAGGGATTCACCCCTCCACTTT
TRBJ2-3,many,-,TRBV5-1,CASSLRGYTQYF,TGCGCCAGCAGCTTAAGGGGATATACGCAGTATTTT